The rows below give T cell receptor beta chains drawn from one sample of a study of breast tumors, draining lymph nodes, adjacent tissues. TCRdb passed the multiplex PCR reads through MiXCR, listing each CDR3 protein once. The sample yields tens of thousands of distinct CDR3 sequences, roughly 30% seen once. Material: axillary lymph node tissue. All receptors derive from a female donor with breast cancer. Some clones in this sample may be carry-over from other donors' samples. Both conserved end residues are trimmed from each CDR3. The order of the fields is V gene, CDR3 protein.

v_gene: TRBV5-4; CDR3aa: ASTRRTGAGPQSEQF
v_gene: TRBV9; CDR3aa: ASSGRQGMNTEAF
v_gene: TRBV20-1; CDR3aa: SARANIFGRKGPGELF
v_gene: TRBV5-1; CDR3aa: ASSLRQGNHETQY
v_gene: TRBV6-6; CDR3aa: ASREPGTDTQY
v_gene: TRBV9; CDR3aa: ASSVAGGVAEAF
v_gene: TRBV28; CDR3aa: ASSLLYGYT
v_gene: TRBV11-2; CDR3aa: ASSLVVSQSTGELF
v_gene: TRBV19; CDR3aa: ASSQDRARVGYT
v_gene: TRBV30; CDR3aa: AWGLEGDTEAF
v_gene: TRBV20-1; CDR3aa: SARDWEHEQF
v_gene: TRBV9; CDR3aa: ARARERRNEQF
v_gene: TRBV27; CDR3aa: ASSSQGPRYEQY
v_gene: TRBV6-6; CDR3aa: ASSWGQGATTEAF
v_gene: TRBV12-3/TRBV12-4; CDR3aa: ASSLARNTEAF
v_gene: TRBV4-2; CDR3aa: ASSQESDGRTEAF
v_gene: TRBV6-4; CDR3aa: ASSRTSGSQETQY
v_gene: TRBV4-1; CDR3aa: ASSLDPLVNEQF